Described below is a single T cell receptor (beta chain) sequence and its context. Its antigen is as yet unknown. The entry originates in a study of cytomegalovirus exposure and HLA in healthy donors. The wider study: Some 91 million unique TCRs from HLA-typed donors were held in an early release of data. Regarding the study as a whole: In a later analysis, V- and J-gene trimming of beta chains associated with a DCLRE1C missense variant, replicated independently. The classifier reportedly diagnosed cytomegalovirus status with high sensitivity and specificity.

PCR primers comprised 60 Vbeta and 13 Jbeta primers. Repertoires were generated with immunoSEQ multiplex PCR, while TCRdb's copy carries only in-frame clones and drops some. Found here are around 140,000 clones, around 80% of them singletons; the top ten hold 1.5% to 2%. Germline trimming cut 4 bases from V and 3 bases from J; bases unmatched to any gene: 5. Germline V gene data show CDR1 as SGHRS and CDR2 as YFSETQ. CDR3 size: 15 residues. The V gene is TRBV5-1, the J gene TRBJ1-5; 9 nucleotides align to TRBD1. The sequencing input was PBMCs. This TCR derives from a man aged 40-49 years in good health and CMV-seronegative. Here the CDR3 reads CASSTGTGFNQPQHF. The CDR3 nucleotides read TGCGCCAGCAGCACCGGGACAGGGTTCAATCAGCCCCAGCATTTT.